These T cell receptor beta chains were read from a single sample in a study of OX40 agonist ivuxolimab in advanced cancers. Using immunoSEQ multiplex PCR, the repertoire was profiled, and TCRdb retains in-frame clones only, with some absent. Of 100,000 or so clones in the sample, less than 95% were seen once. Source: CD4+ or CD8+ T cells sorted from blood, taken in a trial of the OX40 agonist ivuxolimab. These receptors were collected from an adult with an advanced solid tumor such as melanoma, head and neck, liver or kidney cancer. The CDR3 runs from the conserved cysteine through the conserved F or W. Fields, in order: V gene, clone size, D gene, J gene, CDR3 length, CDR3 DNA, CDR3 protein. The D gene is left open where the match is weak. The listing skips clone size in some rows; elsewhere it reads once, few, many or a size class.

V gene: TRBV18; clone size: -; D gene: -; J gene: TRBJ1-5; CDR3 length: 17; CDR3 DNA: TGTGCCAGCTCACCGGAGCCCGGGACACGGGGCAATCAGCCCCAGCATTTT; CDR3 protein: CASSPEPGTRGNQPQHF
V gene: TRBV5-1; clone size: -; D gene: -; J gene: TRBJ2-7; CDR3 length: 13; CDR3 DNA: TGCGCCACTCCAGCAGCGGACTCCTACGAGCAGTACTTC; CDR3 protein: CATPAADSYEQYF
V gene: TRBV7-8; clone size: -; D gene: -; J gene: TRBJ2-7; CDR3 length: 14; CDR3 DNA: TGTGCCAGCAGCCCACAGGGCTTGGGCTACGAGCAGTACTTC; CDR3 protein: CASSPQGLGYEQYF
V gene: TRBV7-9; clone size: -; D gene: -; J gene: TRBJ2-3; CDR3 length: 14; CDR3 DNA: TGTGCCAGCGGAAAGGGCTCGGGCACAGATACGCAGTATTTT; CDR3 protein: CASGKGSGTDTQYF
V gene: TRBV5-4; clone size: -; D gene: -; J gene: TRBJ1-4; CDR3 length: 13; CDR3 DNA: TGTGCCAGCAGCACCGGGACAAGCGAAAAACTGTTTTTT; CDR3 protein: CASSTGTSEKLFF
V gene: TRBV13; clone size: once; D gene: -; J gene: TRBJ1-4; CDR3 length: 15; CDR3 DNA: TGTGCCAGCAGCAAAACAGGGACGGCTAATGAAAAACTGTTTTTT; CDR3 protein: CASSKTGTANEKLFF
V gene: TRBV11-2; clone size: -; D gene: -; J gene: TRBJ2-7; CDR3 length: 12; CDR3 DNA: TGTGCCAGCAGCTTAGAACGGGGCGAGCAGTACTTC; CDR3 protein: CASSLERGEQYF
V gene: TRBV5-1; clone size: -; D gene: TRBD1; J gene: TRBJ1-1; CDR3 length: 16; CDR3 DNA: TGCGCCAGCAGCTTGGACGGGACAGGGGGCAACACTGAAGCTTTCTTT; CDR3 protein: CASSLDGTGGNTEAFF
V gene: TRBV6-5; clone size: -; D gene: -; J gene: TRBJ1-2; CDR3 length: 15; CDR3 DNA: TGTGCCAGCAGTTCCCCTAGGAGGGGGAACTATGGCTACACCTTC; CDR3 protein: CASSSPRRGNYGYTF
V gene: TRBV6-5; clone size: -; D gene: -; J gene: TRBJ2-2; CDR3 length: 15; CDR3 DNA: TGTGCCAGCACCCTAGGGGCTCCAAACACCGGGGAGCTGTTTTTT; CDR3 protein: CASTLGAPNTGELFF
V gene: TRBV7-9; clone size: -; D gene: -; J gene: TRBJ2-7; CDR3 length: 19; CDR3 DNA: TGTGCCAGCAGCTTGGCCTACGGGACCGTAGGGGCAACTAACAACGAGCAGTACTTC; CDR3 protein: CASSLAYGTVGATNNEQYF
V gene: TRBV6-5; clone size: -; D gene: -; J gene: TRBJ1-6; CDR3 length: 14; CDR3 DNA: TGTGCCGCGCGGGGTAGGATAGATAATTCACCCCTCCACTTT; CDR3 protein: CAARGRIDNSPLHF
V gene: TRBV5-4; clone size: -; D gene: TRBD2; J gene: TRBJ2-2; CDR3 length: 14; CDR3 DNA: TGTGCCAGCAGTTGGACTAGCGATAACGCGGAGCTGTTTTTT; CDR3 protein: CASSWTSDNAELFF
V gene: TRBV7-9; clone size: -; D gene: TRBD2; J gene: TRBJ2-1; CDR3 length: 16; CDR3 DNA: TGTGCCAGCAGCTCAGCGGGACTAGCGGGAGTCAATGAGCAGTTCTTC; CDR3 protein: CASSSAGLAGVNEQFF
V gene: TRBV10-3; clone size: -; D gene: TRBD2; J gene: TRBJ2-1; CDR3 length: 18; CDR3 DNA: TGTGCCATCAGTGGAGGGACTAGCGGGTTGGATGCCTACAATGAGCAGTTCTTC; CDR3 protein: CAISGGTSGLDAYNEQFF
V gene: TRBV2; clone size: -; D gene: -; J gene: TRBJ1-5; CDR3 length: 15; CDR3 DNA: TGTGCCAGCAGGACGAGGGGTATTAGCAATCAGCCCCAGCATTTT; CDR3 protein: CASRTRGISNQPQHF
V gene: TRBV19; clone size: -; D gene: -; J gene: TRBJ2-2; CDR3 length: 15; CDR3 DNA: TGTGCCAGTAGTAGGGTGGCAGGGTCGACCGGGGAGCTGTTTTTT; CDR3 protein: CASSRVAGSTGELFF
V gene: TRBV28; clone size: -; D gene: -; J gene: TRBJ2-4; CDR3 length: 16; CDR3 DNA: TGTGCCAGCAGTTTACGACAGGAGCTAGCCAAAAACATTCAGTACTTC; CDR3 protein: CASSLRQELAKNIQYF
V gene: TRBV19; clone size: -; D gene: TRBD1; J gene: TRBJ2-3; CDR3 length: 14; CDR3 DNA: TGTGCCACAAAACAGGGGATGAGGACAGATACGCAGTATTTT; CDR3 protein: CATKQGMRTDTQYF
V gene: TRBV4-3; clone size: few; D gene: TRBD2; J gene: TRBJ2-3; CDR3 length: 17; CDR3 DNA: TGCGCCAGCAGCCAAGGCACGCCTGGCGGGAGCTCAGATACGCAGTATTTT; CDR3 protein: CASSQGTPGGSSDTQYF
V gene: TRBV4-2; clone size: once; D gene: TRBD2; J gene: TRBJ2-2; CDR3 length: 19; CDR3 DNA: TGTGCCAGCAGCCAAGAGCCAGCGGGAGGGCCCGGGAACACCGGGGAGCTGTTTTTT; CDR3 protein: CASSQEPAGGPGNTGELFF
V gene: TRBV21-1; clone size: -; D gene: -; J gene: TRBJ2-5; CDR3 length: 17; CDR3 DNA: TGTGCCAGCAGCCCCTGGGGGGGCAGGGGGCTGTTGGAGACCCAGTACTTC; CDR3 protein: CASSPWGGRGLLETQYF
V gene: TRBV28; clone size: -; D gene: -; J gene: TRBJ2-1; CDR3 length: 12; CDR3 DNA: TGTGCCAGCGCCCGCCGGAAGGATGAGCAGTTCTTC; CDR3 protein: CASARRKDEQFF
V gene: TRBV7-3; clone size: -; D gene: TRBD1; J gene: TRBJ2-6; CDR3 length: 19; CDR3 DNA: TGTGCCAGCAGCTTAAATCCTGACAGGGTGGGTCCTGGGGCCAACGTCCTGACTTTC; CDR3 protein: CASSLNPDRVGPGANVLTF
V gene: TRBV7-2; clone size: -; D gene: -; J gene: TRBJ1-3; CDR3 length: 15; CDR3 DNA: TGTGCCAGCAGCTCCTTTCCTGGCTCTGGAAACACCATATATTTT; CDR3 protein: CASSSFPGSGNTIYF
V gene: TRBV19; clone size: -; D gene: -; J gene: TRBJ2-1; CDR3 length: 13; CDR3 DNA: TGTGCCAGCCGTGTTAGTGGGGGCCCTGAGCAGTTCTTC; CDR3 protein: CASRVSGGPEQFF
V gene: TRBV5-4; clone size: -; D gene: -; J gene: TRBJ2-5; CDR3 length: 14; CDR3 DNA: TGTGCCAGCAGCTTCCGGGAGACCCGGGAGACCCAGTACTTC; CDR3 protein: CASSFRETRETQYF
V gene: TRBV5-1; clone size: -; D gene: -; J gene: TRBJ1-1; CDR3 length: 14; CDR3 DNA: TGCGCCAGCAGCGAGGGACATTCGTTTGCTGAAGCTTTCTTT; CDR3 protein: CASSEGHSFAEAFF
V gene: TRBV5-6; clone size: -; D gene: -; J gene: TRBJ1-1; CDR3 length: 14; CDR3 DNA: TGTGCCAGCAGCTTGGTTGGCAGGAACACTGAAGCTTTCTTT; CDR3 protein: CASSLVGRNTEAFF
V gene: TRBV5-1; clone size: -; D gene: -; J gene: TRBJ2-6; CDR3 length: 18; CDR3 DNA: TGCGCCAGCAGCTCCTTGGGAATAGAGGGAGCTGGGGCCAACGTCCTGACTTTC; CDR3 protein: CASSSLGIEGAGANVLTF
V gene: TRBV11-2; clone size: -; D gene: TRBD2; J gene: TRBJ2-1; CDR3 length: 15; CDR3 DNA: TGTGCCAGCAGCTTCACTAGCGGGACTGACAATGAGCAGTTCTTC; CDR3 protein: CASSFTSGTDNEQFF
V gene: TRBV5-1; clone size: -; D gene: TRBD1; J gene: TRBJ2-3; CDR3 length: 14; CDR3 DNA: TGCGCCAGCAGCTTGGTGGCAGGGGGAGATACGCAGTATTTT; CDR3 protein: CASSLVAGGDTQYF
V gene: TRBV5-5; clone size: -; D gene: TRBD2; J gene: TRBJ2-1; CDR3 length: 19; CDR3 DNA: TGTGCCAGCAGCTTGCGTTTGTTGGCTAGCGGACTTAACTACAATGAGCAGTTCTTC; CDR3 protein: CASSLRLLASGLNYNEQFF
V gene: TRBV4-2; clone size: -; D gene: -; J gene: TRBJ2-6; CDR3 length: 15; CDR3 DNA: TGTGCCAGCAGCCACACACAGGGCTGGGCCAACGTCCTGACTTTC; CDR3 protein: CASSHTQGWANVLTF
V gene: TRBV6-1; clone size: -; D gene: TRBD1; J gene: TRBJ1-1; CDR3 length: 14; CDR3 DNA: TGTGCCAGCAGTCCGGGACAGGACCTCTTCGTCGCTTTCTTT; CDR3 protein: CASSPGQDLFVAFF
V gene: TRBV2; clone size: once; D gene: -; J gene: TRBJ2-1; CDR3 length: 13; CDR3 DNA: TGTGCCAGCAATGGGATTGGGAGCCCGGAGCAGTTCTTC; CDR3 protein: CASNGIGSPEQFF
V gene: TRBV5-1; clone size: once; D gene: -; J gene: TRBJ2-1; CDR3 length: 16; CDR3 DNA: TGCGCCAGCAAAACGGGGGGCGGGAGCTCCTACAATGAGCAGTTCTTC; CDR3 protein: CASKTGGGSSYNEQFF
V gene: TRBV6-6; clone size: -; D gene: -; J gene: TRBJ2-5; CDR3 length: 14; CDR3 DNA: TGTGCCAGCAGTTACTCTTCCGCGCGGGAGACCCAGTACTTC; CDR3 protein: CASSYSSARETQYF
V gene: TRBV7-6; clone size: -; D gene: TRBD2; J gene: TRBJ2-3; CDR3 length: 17; CDR3 DNA: TGTGCCAGCAGCTTTGGACCAGCGGGGATCAACACAGATACGCAGTATTTT; CDR3 protein: CASSFGPAGINTDTQYF
V gene: TRBV7-2; clone size: -; D gene: TRBD1; J gene: TRBJ1-3; CDR3 length: 18; CDR3 DNA: TGTGCCAGCAGCTTACTGCCGGGACAGAGTCAAGCGGGAAACACCATATATTTT; CDR3 protein: CASSLLPGQSQAGNTIYF
V gene: TRBV4-1; clone size: -; D gene: TRBD1; J gene: TRBJ1-1; CDR3 length: 19; CDR3 DNA: TGCGCCAGCAGCCAAGCAAGGGGACAGGGGCCGCTCATGAACACTGAAGCTTTCTTT; CDR3 protein: CASSQARGQGPLMNTEAFF
V gene: TRBV18; clone size: -; D gene: TRBD2; J gene: TRBJ2-2; CDR3 length: 16; CDR3 DNA: TGTGCCAGCTCACCTGGAAGCGGGAGGGCCCTCGGGGAGCTGTTTTTT; CDR3 protein: CASSPGSGRALGELFF
V gene: TRBV29-1; clone size: -; D gene: TRBD2; J gene: TRBJ2-1; CDR3 length: 19; CDR3 DNA: TGCAGCGTCCCCGCCGGGACTAGCGGGAGCCTCAGCTCCTACAATGAGCAGTTCTTC; CDR3 protein: CSVPAGTSGSLSSYNEQFF
V gene: TRBV7-2; clone size: -; D gene: TRBD2; J gene: TRBJ2-7; CDR3 length: 15; CDR3 DNA: TGTGCCAGCAGCTTAGACCCCGGGAGGGCCTACGAGCAGTACTTC; CDR3 protein: CASSLDPGRAYEQYF
V gene: TRBV2; clone size: -; D gene: -; J gene: TRBJ2-7; CDR3 length: 12; CDR3 DNA: TGTGCCAGCAGCTGGACACCCTACGAGCAGTACTTC; CDR3 protein: CASSWTPYEQYF
V gene: TRBV27; clone size: -; D gene: TRBD1; J gene: TRBJ2-3; CDR3 length: 16; CDR3 DNA: TGTGCCAGCAGTCTAAGACAGGGTCGCAGCACAGATACGCAGTATTTT; CDR3 protein: CASSLRQGRSTDTQYF
V gene: TRBV28; clone size: -; D gene: -; J gene: TRBJ1-5; CDR3 length: 14; CDR3 DNA: TGTGCCAGCAGTTTAACAGGCTCCGGTCAGCCCCAGCATTTT; CDR3 protein: CASSLTGSGQPQHF
V gene: TRBV28; clone size: -; D gene: -; J gene: TRBJ1-1; CDR3 length: 15; CDR3 DNA: TGTGCCAGCAGTCCCCCAGGGCGGGTGAACACTGAAGCTTTCTTT; CDR3 protein: CASSPPGRVNTEAFF
V gene: TRBV28; clone size: -; D gene: TRBD2; J gene: TRBJ2-3; CDR3 length: 16; CDR3 DNA: TGTGCCAGCAGTCCATGGACTAGCGGACGCACAGATACGCAGTATTTT; CDR3 protein: CASSPWTSGRTDTQYF
V gene: TRBV9; clone size: -; D gene: -; J gene: TRBJ2-5; CDR3 length: 13; CDR3 DNA: TGTGCCAGCAGCGTCGACGCGGGGGAGACCCAGTACTTC; CDR3 protein: CASSVDAGETQYF
V gene: TRBV7-2; clone size: -; D gene: -; J gene: TRBJ2-2; CDR3 length: 14; CDR3 DNA: TGTGCCAGCCACCTGAGTGGGGGGACCGGGGAGCTGTTTTTT; CDR3 protein: CASHLSGGTGELFF
V gene: TRBV28; clone size: -; D gene: -; J gene: TRBJ1-2; CDR3 length: 16; CDR3 DNA: TGTGCCAGCAGTTTGGTAGGGGGGGGCTCGCTCTATGGCTACACCTTC; CDR3 protein: CASSLVGGGSLYGYTF
V gene: TRBV7-2; clone size: -; D gene: TRBD2; J gene: TRBJ2-7; CDR3 length: 16; CDR3 DNA: TGTGCCAGCAGCTTGGGAGGCACTAGCGGCTCCTACGAGCAGTACTTC; CDR3 protein: CASSLGGTSGSYEQYF
V gene: TRBV30; clone size: -; D gene: TRBD1; J gene: TRBJ1-3; CDR3 length: 16; CDR3 DNA: TGTGCCTGGTCTCGGGACAGATATTTATCTGGAAACACCATATATTTT; CDR3 protein: CAWSRDRYLSGNTIYF
V gene: TRBV5-6; clone size: -; D gene: -; J gene: TRBJ2-6; CDR3 length: 17; CDR3 DNA: TGTGCCAGCAGCTTGGTGGGGGCAGGCTCTGGGGCCAACGTCCTGACTTTC; CDR3 protein: CASSLVGAGSGANVLTF
V gene: TRBV19; clone size: -; D gene: -; J gene: TRBJ1-4; CDR3 length: 13; CDR3 DNA: TGTGCCAGTAGTATACGGGATACTGAAAAACTGTTTTTT; CDR3 protein: CASSIRDTEKLFF
V gene: TRBV5-6; clone size: -; D gene: TRBD1; J gene: TRBJ1-2; CDR3 length: 15; CDR3 DNA: TGTGCCAGCAGTCGACCGGGACAGGGGCTCTATGGCTACACCTTC; CDR3 protein: CASSRPGQGLYGYTF
V gene: TRBV7-9; clone size: -; D gene: -; J gene: TRBJ2-6; CDR3 length: 17; CDR3 DNA: TGTGCCAGCAGCCGAGGTGTCGTGAGGGCTGGGGCCAACGTCCTGACTTTC; CDR3 protein: CASSRGVVRAGANVLTF
V gene: TRBV7-9; clone size: -; D gene: -; J gene: TRBJ1-2; CDR3 length: 13; CDR3 DNA: TGTGCCAGCAGCTTAGTGGGGACCTATGGCTACACCTTC; CDR3 protein: CASSLVGTYGYTF
V gene: TRBV18; clone size: -; D gene: TRBD1; J gene: TRBJ2-1; CDR3 length: 15; CDR3 DNA: TGTGCCAGCTCACCCCCGGGACAGGGGGACAATGAGCAGTTCTTC; CDR3 protein: CASSPPGQGDNEQFF